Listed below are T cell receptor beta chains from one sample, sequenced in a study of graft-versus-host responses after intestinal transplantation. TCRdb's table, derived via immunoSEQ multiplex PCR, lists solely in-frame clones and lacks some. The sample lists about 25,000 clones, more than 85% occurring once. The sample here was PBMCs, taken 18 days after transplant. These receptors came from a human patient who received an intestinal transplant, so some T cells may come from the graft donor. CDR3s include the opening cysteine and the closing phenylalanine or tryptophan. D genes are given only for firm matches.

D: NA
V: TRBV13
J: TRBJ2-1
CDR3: CASSHPSAHEQFF

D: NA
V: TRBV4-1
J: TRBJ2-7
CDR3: CASSQDVGSYEQYF

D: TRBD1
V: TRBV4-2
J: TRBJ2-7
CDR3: CASSPGQGDTYEQYF

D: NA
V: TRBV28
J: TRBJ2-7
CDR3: CASSLSTEYNYEQYF

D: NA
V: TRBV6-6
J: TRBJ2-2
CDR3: CASSYSESANTGELFF

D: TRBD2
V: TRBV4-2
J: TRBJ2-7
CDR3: CASSQGTVLAGDLSYEQYF

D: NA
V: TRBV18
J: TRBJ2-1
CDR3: CASSPSVQALSEQFF

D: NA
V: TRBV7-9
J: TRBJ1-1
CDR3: CASSSTGTPEAFF

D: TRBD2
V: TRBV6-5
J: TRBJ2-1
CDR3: CASSYLAGGEYNEQFF

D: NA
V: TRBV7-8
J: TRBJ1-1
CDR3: CASSLGTKVNTEAFF

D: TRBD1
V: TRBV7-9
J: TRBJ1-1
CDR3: CASSVSQGSWNTEAFF

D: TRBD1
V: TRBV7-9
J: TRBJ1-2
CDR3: CASSPTTGPYGYTF

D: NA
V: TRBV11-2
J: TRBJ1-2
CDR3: CASSLDLGFWSYTF

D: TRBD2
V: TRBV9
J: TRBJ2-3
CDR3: CASSPPGSSGDTQYF

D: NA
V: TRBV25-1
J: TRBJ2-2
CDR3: CASSELGTDTGELFF

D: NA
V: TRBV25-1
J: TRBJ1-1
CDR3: CASSEWEGSNTEAFF

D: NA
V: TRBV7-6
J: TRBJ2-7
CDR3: CASSSSPLIAAYSSYEQYF

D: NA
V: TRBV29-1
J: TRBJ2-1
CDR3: CSVPSGSYDEQFF

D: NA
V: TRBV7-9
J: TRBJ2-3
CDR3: CASMESTDTQYF

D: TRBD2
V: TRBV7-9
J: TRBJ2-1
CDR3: CATQSRGAPYNEQFF

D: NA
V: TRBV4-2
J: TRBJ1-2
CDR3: CASSQEGSYGYTF

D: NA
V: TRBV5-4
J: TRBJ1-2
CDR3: CASSLGTIPNYGYTF

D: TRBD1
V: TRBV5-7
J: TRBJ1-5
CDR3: CASSLWLTPGQGFLPQHF

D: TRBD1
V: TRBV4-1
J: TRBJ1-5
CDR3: CASSQSTDRAYQPQHF

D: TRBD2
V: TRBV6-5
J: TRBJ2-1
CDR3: CASSFSGGANEQFF

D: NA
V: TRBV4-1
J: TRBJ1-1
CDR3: CASSQVWLNTEAFF

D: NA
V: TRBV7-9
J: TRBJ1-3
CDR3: CASSWGQDGNTIYF

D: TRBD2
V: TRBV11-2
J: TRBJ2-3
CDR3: CASSSGGARLTSTDTQYF

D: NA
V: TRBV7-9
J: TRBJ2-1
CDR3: CASSSQLNVDNEQFF

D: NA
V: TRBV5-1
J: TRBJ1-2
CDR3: CASSPGTSYGYTF

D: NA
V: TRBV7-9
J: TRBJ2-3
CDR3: CASSLAAGSTDTQYF

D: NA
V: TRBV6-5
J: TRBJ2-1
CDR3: CASSYVNRGGEQFF

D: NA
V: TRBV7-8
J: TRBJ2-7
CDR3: CASSPTFSYEQYF

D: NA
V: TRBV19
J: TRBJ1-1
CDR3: CASSIRTPNTEAFF

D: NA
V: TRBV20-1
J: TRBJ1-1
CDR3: CSAFTGGEAFF

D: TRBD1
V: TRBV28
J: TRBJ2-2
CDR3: CASSLSRQGAGTGELFF

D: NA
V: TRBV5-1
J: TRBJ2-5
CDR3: CASSTRSLADGETQYF

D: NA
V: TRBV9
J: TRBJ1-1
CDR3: CASSAAPMNTEAFF

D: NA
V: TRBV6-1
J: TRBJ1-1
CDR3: CASRQTVEAFF

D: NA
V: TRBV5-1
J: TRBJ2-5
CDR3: CASSDAFQETQYF

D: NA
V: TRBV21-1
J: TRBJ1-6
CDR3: CASHWIPGTGDDSPLHF

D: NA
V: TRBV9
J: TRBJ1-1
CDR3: CASSPHQGQNTEAFF

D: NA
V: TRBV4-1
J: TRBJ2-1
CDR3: CASVGNSYNEQFF

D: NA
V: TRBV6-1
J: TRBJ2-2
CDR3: CASRLQGPGGELFF

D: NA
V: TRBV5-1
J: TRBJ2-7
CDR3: CASSLGDNYEQYF

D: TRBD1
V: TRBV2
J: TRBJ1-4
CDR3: CASSLNRGRPTTNEKLFF

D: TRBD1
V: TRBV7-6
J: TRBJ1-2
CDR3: CASSPGTGTLFYYGYTF

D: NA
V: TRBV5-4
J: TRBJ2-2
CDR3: CASRRDGANTGELFF

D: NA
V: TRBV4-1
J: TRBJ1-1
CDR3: CASSQDQDPKGAFF

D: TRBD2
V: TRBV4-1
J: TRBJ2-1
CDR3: CASSQDQWGGNNEQFF

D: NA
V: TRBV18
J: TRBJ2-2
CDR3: CASSLSPPYGELFF

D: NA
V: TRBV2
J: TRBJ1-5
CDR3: CASSDWGNNQPQHF

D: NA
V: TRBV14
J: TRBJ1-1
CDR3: CASSQVGRANTEAFF